The clone carrying this T cell receptor (beta chain) was seen at least ten times. This entry is derived from a study of metastatic and nonmetastatic thyroid tumors. Across the whole study: The study looked at repertoires side by side in blood and in tumor or nodule tissue from malignant and benign thyroid patients.

From the PCR reads, TCRdb re-called clones with MiXCR. The repertoire consists of 35,000 to 40,000 clones, with roughly a sixth occurring once and the leading ten covering roughly 9.6%. Each patient went into thyroid surgery without having received any treatment. The CDR3 consists of 18 residues. The junction had 25 bases not matched to a gene; V was cut back by 10 bases and J by 8 bases. Germline CDR1 and CDR2: LNHDA and SQIVND (reference sequence). Material for sequencing was tumor tissue. The clonotype originates from a female donor with papillary thyroid cancer or a benign thyroid nodule (not recorded which). Some clones in this sample may be carry-over from other donors' samples. The chain carries TRBV19 and TRBJ2-1; 8 nucleotides line up with TRBD1. The CDR3 region is CATIVGTGGLKVSYEQFF. As DNA, the CDR3 is TGTGCCACCATAGTCGGGACAGGAGGTCTTAAGGTCTCTTATGAGCAGTTCTTC.